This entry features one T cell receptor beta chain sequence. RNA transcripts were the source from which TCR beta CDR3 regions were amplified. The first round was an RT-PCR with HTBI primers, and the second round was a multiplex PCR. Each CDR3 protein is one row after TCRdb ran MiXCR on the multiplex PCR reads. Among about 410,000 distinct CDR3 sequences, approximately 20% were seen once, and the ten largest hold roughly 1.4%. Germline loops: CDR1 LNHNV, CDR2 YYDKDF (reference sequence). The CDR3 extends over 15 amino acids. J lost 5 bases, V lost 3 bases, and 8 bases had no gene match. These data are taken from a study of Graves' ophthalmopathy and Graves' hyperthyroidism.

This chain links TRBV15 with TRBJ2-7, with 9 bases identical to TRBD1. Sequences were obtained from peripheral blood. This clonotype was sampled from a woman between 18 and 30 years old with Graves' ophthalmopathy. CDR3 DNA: TGTGCCACCAGCAGTGGGACAGGGTGGACCGACGAGCAGTACTTC. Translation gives CATSSGTGWTDEQYF.